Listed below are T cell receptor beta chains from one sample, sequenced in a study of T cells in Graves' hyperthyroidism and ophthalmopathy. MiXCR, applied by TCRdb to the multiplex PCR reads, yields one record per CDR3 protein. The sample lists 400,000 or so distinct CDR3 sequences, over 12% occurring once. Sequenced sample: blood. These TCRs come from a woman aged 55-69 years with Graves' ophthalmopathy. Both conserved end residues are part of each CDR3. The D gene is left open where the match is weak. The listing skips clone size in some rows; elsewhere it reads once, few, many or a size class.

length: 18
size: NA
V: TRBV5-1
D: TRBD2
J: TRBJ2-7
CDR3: CASSLRGGGLAVSYEQYF
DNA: TGCGCCAGCAGCCTCCGGGGCGGTGGCCTAGCGGTATCCTACGAGCAGTACTTC

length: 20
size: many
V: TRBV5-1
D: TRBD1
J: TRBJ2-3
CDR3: CASSYQTGTGDTTSTDTQYF
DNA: TGCGCCAGCAGCTACCAAACCGGGACAGGGGACACAACTAGCACAGATACGCAGTATTTT

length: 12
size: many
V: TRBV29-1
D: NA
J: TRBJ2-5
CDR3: CSVEMAGSTQYF
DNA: TGCAGCGTTGAAATGGCCGGGTCCACCCAGTACTTC

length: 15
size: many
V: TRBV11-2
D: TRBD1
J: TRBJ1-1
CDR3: CASSWDGQENTEAFF
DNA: TGTGCCAGCAGCTGGGATGGACAGGAGAACACTGAAGCTTTCTTT

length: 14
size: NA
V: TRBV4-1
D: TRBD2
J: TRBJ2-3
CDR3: CASTKREGTDTQYF
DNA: TGCGCCAGCACGAAGCGGGAGGGAACAGATACGCAGTATTTT

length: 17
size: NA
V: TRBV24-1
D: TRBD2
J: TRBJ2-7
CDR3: CATSDLSPGLATYEQYF
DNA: TGCGCCACCAGTGATTTGTCCCCGGGACTAGCGACCTACGAGCAGTACTTC

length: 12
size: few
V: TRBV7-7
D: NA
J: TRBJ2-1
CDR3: CAGGKSYNEQFF
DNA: TGTGCAGGAGGGAAATCCTACAATGAGCAGTTCTTC

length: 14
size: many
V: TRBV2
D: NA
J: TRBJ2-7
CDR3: CASSYRDMPYEQYF
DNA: TGTGCCAGCAGCTACAGGGACATGCCCTACGAGCAGTACTTC

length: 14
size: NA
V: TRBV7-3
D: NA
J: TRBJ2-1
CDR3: CPSSSGLPLGEQFF
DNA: TGTCCCAGCAGCTCGGGACTTCCCCTCGGAGAGCAGTTCTTC

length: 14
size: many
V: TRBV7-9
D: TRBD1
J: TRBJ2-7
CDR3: CASSTTGQGYEQYF
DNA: TGTGCCAGCAGCACAACGGGACAGGGCTACGAGCAGTACTTC

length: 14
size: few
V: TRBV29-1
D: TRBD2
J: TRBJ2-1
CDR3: CSATPGLGLDEQFF
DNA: TGCAGCGCCACCCCGGGACTAGGCTTAGATGAGCAGTTCTTC

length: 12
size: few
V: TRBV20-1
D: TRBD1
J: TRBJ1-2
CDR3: CSATRTGDGYTF
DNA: TGCAGTGCTACCCGAACAGGGGATGGCTACACCTTC

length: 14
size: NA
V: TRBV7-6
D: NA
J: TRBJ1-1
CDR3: CASSLAESNTEAFF
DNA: TGTGCCAGCAGCTTAGCAGAATCGAACACTGAAGCTTTCTTT

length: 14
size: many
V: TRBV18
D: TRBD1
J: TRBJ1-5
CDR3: CASSNDRARQPQHF
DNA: TGTGCCAGCTCAAACGACAGGGCGAGGCAGCCCCAGCATTTT

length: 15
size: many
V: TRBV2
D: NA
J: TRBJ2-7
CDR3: CASSDGPVSFYEQYF
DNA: TGTGCCAGCAGTGACGGTCCGGTCTCCTTCTACGAGCAGTACTTC

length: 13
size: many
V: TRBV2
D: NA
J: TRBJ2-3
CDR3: CASKVRVTDTQYF
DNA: TGTGCCAGCAAGGTCAGGGTCACAGATACGCAGTATTTT

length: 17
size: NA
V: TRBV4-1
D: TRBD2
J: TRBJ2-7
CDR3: CASSQERRTSGSYEQYF
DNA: TGCGCCAGCAGCCAAGAGCGGAGGACTAGCGGGAGTTACGAGCAGTACTTC

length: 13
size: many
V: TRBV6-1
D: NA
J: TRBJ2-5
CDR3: CASSEGRRETQYF
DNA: TGTGCCAGCAGTGAAGGCCGGCGGGAGACCCAGTACTTC

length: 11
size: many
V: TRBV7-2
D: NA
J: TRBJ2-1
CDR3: CASSLVGEQFF
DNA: TGTGCCAGCAGCTTAGTGGGGGAGCAGTTCTTC

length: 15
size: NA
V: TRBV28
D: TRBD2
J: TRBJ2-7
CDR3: CASRPAGGPGYEQYF
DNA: TGTGCCAGCAGGCCCGCGGGAGGGCCAGGGTACGAGCAGTACTTC

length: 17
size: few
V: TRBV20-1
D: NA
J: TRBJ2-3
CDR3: CSARDGAGARFSDTQYF
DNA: TGCAGTGCTAGAGATGGGGCGGGGGCGCGGTTTTCAGATACGCAGTATTTT

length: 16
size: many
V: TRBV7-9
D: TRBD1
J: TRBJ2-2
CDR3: CASSTTGQGKYGELFF
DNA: TGTGCCAGCAGCACCACGGGACAGGGGAAATACGGGGAGCTGTTTTTT

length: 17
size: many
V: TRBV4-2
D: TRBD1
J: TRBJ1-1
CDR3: CASSQGRRGRADTEAFF
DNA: TGTGCCAGCAGCCAAGGGCGCAGGGGGCGGGCGGACACTGAAGCTTTCTTT

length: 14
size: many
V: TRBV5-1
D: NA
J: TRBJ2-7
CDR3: CASSSGGRSYEQYF
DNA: TGCGCCAGCAGCTCGGGGGGCCGTTCCTACGAGCAGTACTTC

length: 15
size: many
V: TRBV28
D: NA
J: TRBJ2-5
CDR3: CASTDWGVAQETQYF
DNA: TGTGCCAGCACTGACTGGGGGGTGGCACAAGAGACCCAGTACTTC

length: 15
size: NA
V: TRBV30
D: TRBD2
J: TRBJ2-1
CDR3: CAWRGSGGSWNEQFF
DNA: TGTGCCTGGAGGGGAAGCGGCGGGAGCTGGAATGAGCAGTTCTTC

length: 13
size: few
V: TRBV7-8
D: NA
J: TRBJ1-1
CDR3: CASSVPGPSEAFF
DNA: TGTGCCAGCAGCGTCCCGGGACCAAGCGAAGCTTTCTTT

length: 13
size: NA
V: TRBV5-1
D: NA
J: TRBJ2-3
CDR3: CASSLAGADAQYF
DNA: TGCGCCAGCAGCTTGGCCGGGGCAGATGCGCAGTATTTT

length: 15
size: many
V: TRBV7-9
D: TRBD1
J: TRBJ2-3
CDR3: CASSRDRGVADTQYF
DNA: TGTGCCAGCAGTCGGGACAGGGGGGTAGCAGATACGCAGTATTTT

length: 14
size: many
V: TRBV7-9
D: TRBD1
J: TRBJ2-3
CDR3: CASTVGQGTDTQYF
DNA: TGTGCCAGCACCGTAGGACAGGGCACAGATACGCAGTATTTT

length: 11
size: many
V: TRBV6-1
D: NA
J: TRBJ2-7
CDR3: CASRAAYEQYF
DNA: TGTGCCAGCAGGGCGGCCTACGAGCAGTACTTC

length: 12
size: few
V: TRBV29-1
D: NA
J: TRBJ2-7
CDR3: CSVEDYGYEQYF
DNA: TGCAGCGTTGAAGATTATGGGTACGAGCAGTACTTC

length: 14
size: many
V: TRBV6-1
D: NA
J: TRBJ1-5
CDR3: CASSEQGGNQPQHF
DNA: TGTGCCAGCAGTGAGCAGGGAGGCAATCAGCCCCAGCATTTT

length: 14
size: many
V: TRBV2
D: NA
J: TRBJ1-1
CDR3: CASSARGGNTEAFF
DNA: TGTGCCAGCAGCGCGCGGGGGGGGAACACTGAAGCTTTCTTT

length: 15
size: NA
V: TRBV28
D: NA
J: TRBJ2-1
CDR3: CASSPQLAPRVEQFF
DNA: TGTGCCAGCAGTCCCCAACTAGCTCCCCGGGTTGAGCAGTTCTTC

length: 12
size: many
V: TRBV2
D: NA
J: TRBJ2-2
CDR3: CASSVAAGELFF
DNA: TGTGCCAGCTCTGTTGCTGCCGGGGAGCTGTTTTTT

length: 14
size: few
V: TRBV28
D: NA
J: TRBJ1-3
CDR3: CASSLGQGRNTIYF
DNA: TGTGCCAGCAGTTTGGGTCAGGGAAGAAACACCATATATTTT

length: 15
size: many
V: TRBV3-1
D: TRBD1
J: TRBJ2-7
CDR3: CASSRNRDRGYEQYF
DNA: TGTGCCAGCAGCCGAAATCGGGACAGGGGTTACGAGCAGTACTTC

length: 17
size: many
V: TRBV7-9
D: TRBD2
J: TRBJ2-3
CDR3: CASSLPGLAGGLLTQYF
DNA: TGTGCCAGCAGCTTACCCGGTCTAGCGGGAGGGCTGCTTACGCAGTATTTT

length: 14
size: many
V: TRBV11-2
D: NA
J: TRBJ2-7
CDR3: CASSRGTSFYEQYF
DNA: TGTGCCAGCAGCCGGGGGACGAGTTTTTACGAGCAGTACTTC

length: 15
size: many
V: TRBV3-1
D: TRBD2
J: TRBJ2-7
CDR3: CASSQLASGNHEQYF
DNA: TGTGCCAGCAGCCAATTGGCTAGCGGGAACCACGAGCAGTACTTC

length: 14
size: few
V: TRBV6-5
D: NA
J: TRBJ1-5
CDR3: CASSLGGSYQPQHF
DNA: TGTGCCAGCAGCTTAGGAGGCAGTTATCAGCCCCAGCATTTT

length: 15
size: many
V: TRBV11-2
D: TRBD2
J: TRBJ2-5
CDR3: CASSLMEGGRETQYF
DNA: TGTGCCAGCAGCTTAATGGAGGGCGGGAGAGAGACCCAGTACTTC

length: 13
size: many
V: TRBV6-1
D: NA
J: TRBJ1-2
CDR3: CASSEEWTDGYTF
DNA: TGTGCCAGCAGTGAAGAGTGGACGGATGGCTACACCTTC

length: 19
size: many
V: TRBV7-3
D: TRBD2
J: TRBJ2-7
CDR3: CASSLLCANTSGVLDEQYF
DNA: TGTGCCAGCAGCCTGCTGTGCGCCAACACTAGCGGGGTCCTAGACGAGCAGTACTTC